This record concerns one T cell receptor beta chain sequence. Assay used: immunoSEQ multiplex PCR; TCRdb lists only in-frame clones, some missing. The sample has 120,000 or so clones; roughly 79% are singletons. The data stem from a study of blood T cell repertoires in COVID-19. At the level of the study: Researchers got acute and convalescent COVID-19 samples from the United States, Italy and Spain.

The CDR3 totals 15 residues. Germline CDR1 and CDR2: SQVTM and ANQGSEA. Trimming at V came to 1 base and at J to 2 bases, leaving 6 bases not matched to a gene. The clonotype was recovered from a human donor in a cohort sampled during active COVID-19. Sequences were obtained from peripheral blood. This chain joins TRBV29-1 and TRBJ2-7; the match to TRBD1 covers 9 bases. CDR3 nucleotide sequence: TGCAGCGTTGAAGCTCAGGGGACAGGGACCTACGAGCAGTACTTC. It codes for CSVEAQGTGTYEQYF.